Listed here are 19 T cell receptor beta chains from one sample, sequenced in a study of human T cells and chemical hapten exposure. The time point denotes: healthy volunteer bleed at 6 weeks. Total RNA was isolated from whole blood that had not been fractionated. TCRdb re-analysed the RACE reads in MiXCR, keeping a single row per CDR3 protein. The sample yields under 50,000 distinct CDR3 sequences, 3.7% seen once. Sequenced material: whole blood. All receptors come from a human donor in good health. Some clones in this sample may be carry-over from other donors' samples.

There are many counts of this clonotype. The rearrangement joins TRBV4-1 to TRBJ2-7; 8 bases are a match to TRBD1. Germline-derived CDR1 and CDR2 are MGHRA and YSYEKL. There are 13 residues in the CDR3. Trimming took 4 bases from V and 4 from J; bases not matched to a gene: 3. CDR3 DNA: TGCGCCAGCAGCCCCCGGACAGGGTACGAGCAGTACTTC. Translating gives CASSPRTGYEQYF.

The chain combines TRBV24-1 with TRBJ2-7, with D tentatively TRBD2 (5 bases). The V gene's germline CDR1 is KGHDR and CDR2 SFDVKD. This CDR3 comprises 12 residues. V was cut by 1 base and J by 6 bases, with 6 bases left in between. The CDR3: CATSDFSGEQYF. The CDR3 DNA reads TGTGCCACCAGTGATTTCAGCGGCGAGCAGTACTTC.

This clonotype was detected only a few times. CDR3 DNA: TGTGCCATTAGACAGGGGGACCTGGTGAACACTGAAGCTTTCTTT. Amino acid sequence: CAIRQGDLVNTEAFF. The rearrangement joins TRBV10-3 to TRBJ1-1; 9 bases align to TRBD1. This CDR3 is 15 amino acids long. The V gene's germline CDR1 is ENHRY and CDR2 SYGVKD. V gave up 9 bases and J gave up 0 bases; unmatched junction bases: 8.

The sample holds many counts of this clonotype. The chain carries TRBV27 and TRBJ1-5; D gene ambiguous. This CDR3 is built from 14 residues. Germline values: CDR1 MNHEY, CDR2 SMNVEV (reference sequence). Trimming pared 6 bases from V and 0 bases from J, leaving 9 bases between. CDR3 nucleotide sequence: TGTGCCAGCAGCCCAGGTTATAGCAATCAGCCCCAGCATTTT. It encodes CASSPGYSNQPQHF.

In this sample, this clonotype turned up many times. This chain connects TRBV20-1 to TRBJ2-3, with TRBD2 as a possible D gene (5 bases). Trimming left V 8 bases short and J 2 bases short, with 23 bases between. Germline CDR1 is DFQATT and CDR2 is SNEGSKA (reference sequence). The CDR3 is made up of 16 amino acids. This CDR3 reads CSIEGANPSATDTQYF. In DNA, the CDR3 is TGCAGTATTGAGGGCGCAAATCCAAGTGCCACAGATACGCAGTATTTT.

This clonotype was seen repeatedly, ten times or more. The V and J genes are TRBV29-1 and TRBJ2-1; TRBD2 matches at 12 bases. V was pared by 4 bases and J by 4 bases, with 5 bases of the junction left unmatched. Germline values: CDR1 SQVTM, CDR2 ANQGSEA. The CDR3 is made up of 15 amino acids. CDR3 sequence: CSVAGLAGIYNEQFF. CDR3 bases: TGCAGCGTTGCCGGACTAGCGGGGATTTACAATGAGCAGTTCTTC.

There are many counts of this clonotype. V gene TRBV5-8 combines with J gene TRBJ1-1, with D maybe TRBD1 (6 bases). The CDR3 loop spans 17 amino acids. The germline V gene has CDR1 SGHTS and CDR2 YDEGEE. V was shortened by 0 bases and J by 1 base, with 16 bases between the two germline ends. The CDR3 region has the DNA TGTGCCAGCAGCTTGGGGCAGGGGCGGCGCACGAACACTGAAGCTTTCTTT. Encoded protein: CASSLGQGRRTNTEAFF.

In its sample, this clonotype was seen many times. The CDR3 DNA follows: TGTGCCAGCAGTTACAACTGGGGGGCCTACGAGCAGTACTTC. Residues: CASSYNWGAYEQYF. The chain links TRBV6-5 to TRBJ2-7; weak D call: TRBD2 (6 bases). The V gene's germline CDR1 is MNHEY and CDR2 SVGAGI. V was trimmed by 2 bases and J by 2 bases, leaving 10 bases between them. The CDR3 has 14 residues.

This clonotype has at least ten counts. The chain employs TRBV12-3 or TRBV12-4 and TRBJ2-3; 14 bases map to TRBD2. Losses at the gene ends were 6 bases for V and 5 bases for J; bases not matched to a gene: 13. This CDR3 is 18 amino acids long. For the CDR3, the DNA is TGTGCCAGCAGCCCTCCCCTGGGACTAGCGGGAGTGGGAGATACGCAGTATTTT. Translated, it gives CASSPPLGLAGVGDTQYF.

The sample holds many counts of this clonotype. This chain joins TRBV7-3 and TRBJ2-1; 14 bases are shared with TRBD2. CDR3 length: 16 amino acids. The junction had 8 bases not matched to a gene; V was cut back by 1 base and J by 12 bases. Looked up from germline, CDR1 is SGHTA and CDR2 is FQGTGA. The CDR3 DNA is TGTGCCAGCAGCTTAAGCGGGGGACTAGCGGGAGCAGGGCAGTTCTTC. This codes for CASSLSGGLAGAGQFF.

This chain connects TRBV28 to TRBJ2-1; 13 bases are shared with TRBD2. This CDR3 comprises 19 residues. Trimming at V came to 7 bases and at J to 0 bases, leaving 12 bases not matched to a gene. CDR1 is MDHEN, CDR2 SYDVKM, per germline. The CDR3 region is CASNDPGLAGPYSYNEQFF. The DNA for the CDR3 is TGTGCCAGCAACGATCCGGGACTAGCGGGACCTTACTCCTACAATGAGCAGTTCTTC.

The chain uses TRBV12-3 or TRBV12-4 and TRBJ1-5, with 7 bases identical to TRBD1. This CDR3 has 16 amino acids. J was trimmed by 1 base and V by 6 bases; bases with no gene match: 9. The CDR3 reads CASSLTGDWSNQPQHF. The CDR3, as DNA: TGTGCCAGCAGCCTAACAGGGGATTGGAGCAATCAGCCCCAGCATTTT.

This rearrangement joins TRBV4-1 to TRBJ2-3; no definite D call. CDR1 and CDR2 from the germline V gene are MGHRA and YSYEKL. The V gene lost 3 bases and the J gene lost 3 bases, with 7 bases spanning the gap. This CDR3 region has 13 residues. This chain's CDR3 is CASSHPLTDTQYF. The CDR3 DNA sequence: TGCGCCAGCAGCCACCCCTTAACAGATACGCAGTATTTT.

The genes are TRBV5-1 and TRBJ1-2, with D unresolved. The V and J ends lost 4 bases and 5 bases respectively, with 18 bases between them. This CDR3 has 15 amino acids. In germline, CDR1 is SGHRS, CDR2 YFSETQ. As DNA, the CDR3 is TGCGCCAGCAGCCCATGGGCCCTGGCAGAATATGGCTACACCTTC. It yields the protein CASSPWALAEYGYTF.

Many counts were recorded for this clonotype. The rearrangement uses TRBV7-3 and TRBJ1-5; D call uncertain. This CDR3 spans 13 amino acids. Trimming removed 0 bases at V and 6 bases at J, with 6 bases between. Germline V gives CDR1 SGHTA, CDR2 FQGTGA. CDR3 in amino acids: CASSLTEGQPQHF. DNA for the CDR3: TGTGCCAGCAGCTTAACTGAGGGTCAGCCCCAGCATTTT.

Many counts were recorded for this clonotype. The rearrangement links TRBV9 to TRBJ2-7; 8 bases match TRBD1. This CDR3 is 15 amino acids long. Germline V gives CDR1 SGDLS, CDR2 YYNGEE. With 3 bases clipped from V and 3 bases from J, the junction kept 8 bases outside the gene matches. The CDR3 DNA sequence: TGTGCCAGCAGCGCCCAGGGGGCGCCCGGCTACGAGCAGTACTTC. Protein: CASSAQGAPGYEQYF.

This clonotype was seen ten or more times. V usage is TRBV2 and J usage is TRBJ2-7; 16 nucleotides match TRBD2. J lost 10 bases, V lost 5 bases, and 5 bases had no gene match. This CDR3 spans 14 amino acids. Germline V CDR1 and CDR2: SNHLY, FYNNEI. The CDR3 region has the DNA TGTGCCAGCAGTATGGGACTAGCGGGAGGGCCCCAGTACTTC. Protein: CASSMGLAGGPQYF.

This clonotype has a count of ten or more. CDR3 protein: CASRATSGLTYNEQFF. CDR3 bases: TGCGCCAGCAGAGCAACTAGCGGGCTTACCTACAATGAGCAGTTCTTC. The rearrangement uses TRBV5-1 and TRBJ2-1, with 9 nucleotides matching TRBD2. J lost 2 bases, V lost 5 bases, and 8 bases had no gene match. CDR3 size: 16 residues. Germline CDR1 reads SGHRS; CDR2 reads YFSETQ. Full variable domain (remainder filled in from reference TRBV5-1 and TRBJ2-1): KAGVTQTPRYLIKTRGQQVTLSCSPISGHRSVSWYQQTPGQGLQFLFEYFSETQRNKGNFPGRFSGRQFSNSRSEMNVSTLELGDSALYLCASRATSGLTYNEQFFGPGTRLTVL.

The chain combines TRBV3-1 with TRBJ1-2; tentative D call: TRBD1 (5 bases). Germline V gene data show CDR1 as LGHDT and CDR2 as YNNKEL (reference sequence). There are 15 residues in the CDR3. Between the trimmed V and J ends, which lost 2 bases and 3 bases, there was a span of 13 bases. The CDR3 DNA follows: TGTGCCAGCAGCCAAAATGGGGCGGGGGACTATGGCTACACCTTC. It translates to CASSQNGAGDYGYTF.